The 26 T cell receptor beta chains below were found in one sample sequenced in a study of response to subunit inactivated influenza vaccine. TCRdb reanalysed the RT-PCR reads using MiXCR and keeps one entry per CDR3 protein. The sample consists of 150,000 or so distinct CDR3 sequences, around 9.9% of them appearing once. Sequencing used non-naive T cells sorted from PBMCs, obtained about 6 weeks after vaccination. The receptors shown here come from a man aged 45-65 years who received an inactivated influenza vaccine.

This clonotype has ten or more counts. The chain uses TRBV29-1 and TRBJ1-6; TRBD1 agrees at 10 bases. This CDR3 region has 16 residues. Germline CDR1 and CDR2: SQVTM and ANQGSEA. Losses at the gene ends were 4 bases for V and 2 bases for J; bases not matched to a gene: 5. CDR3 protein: CSVGTGGHPYNSPLHF. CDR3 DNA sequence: TGCAGCGTTGGGACAGGGGGTCACCCCTATAATTCACCCCTCCACTTT.

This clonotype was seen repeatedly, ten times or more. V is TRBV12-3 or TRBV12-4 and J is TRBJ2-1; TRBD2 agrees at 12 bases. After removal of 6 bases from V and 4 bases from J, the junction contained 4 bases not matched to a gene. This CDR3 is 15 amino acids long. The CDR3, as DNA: TGTGCCAGCAGCCCTAGCGGGGGGGCGTACAATGAGCAGTTCTTC. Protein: CASSPSGGAYNEQFF.

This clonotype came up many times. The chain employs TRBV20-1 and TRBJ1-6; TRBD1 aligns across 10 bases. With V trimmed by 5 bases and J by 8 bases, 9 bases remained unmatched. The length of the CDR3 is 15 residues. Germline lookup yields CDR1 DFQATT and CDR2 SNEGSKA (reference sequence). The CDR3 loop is CSAPGQGKMYSPLHF. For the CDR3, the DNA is TGCAGTGCTCCGGGACAGGGGAAGATGTATTCACCCCTCCACTTT.

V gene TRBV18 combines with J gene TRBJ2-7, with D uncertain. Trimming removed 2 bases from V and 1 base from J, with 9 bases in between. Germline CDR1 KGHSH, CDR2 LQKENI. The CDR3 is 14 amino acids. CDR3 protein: CASSPSANSYEQYF. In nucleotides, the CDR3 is TGTGCCAGCTCACCATCCGCGAATTCCTACGAGCAGTACTTC.

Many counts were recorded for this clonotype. The CDR3 DNA reads TGTGCCAGCAGCTCCCGCCGAAGACAGGGACGATACCTTAACAATGAGCAGTTCTTC. Residues: CASSSRRRQGRYLNNEQFF. The V gene is TRBV11-2, the J gene TRBJ2-1; 7 bases agree with TRBD1. V gave up 4 bases and J gave up 5 bases; unmatched junction bases: 20. Germline CDR1 and CDR2: SGHAT and FQNNGV. CDR3 size: 19 residues.

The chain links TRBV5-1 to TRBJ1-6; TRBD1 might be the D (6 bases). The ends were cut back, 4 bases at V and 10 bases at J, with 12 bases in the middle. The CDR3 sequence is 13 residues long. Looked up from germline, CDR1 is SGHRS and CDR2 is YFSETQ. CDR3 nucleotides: TGCGCCAGCAGCCCTGGGGGGGGCTCACCCCTCCACTTT. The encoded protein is CASSPGGGSPLHF.

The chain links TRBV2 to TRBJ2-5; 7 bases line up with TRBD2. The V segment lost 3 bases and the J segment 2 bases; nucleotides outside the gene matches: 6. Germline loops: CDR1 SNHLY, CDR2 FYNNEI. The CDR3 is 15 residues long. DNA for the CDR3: TGTGCCAGCAGTGATAGGGGACTACCTCAAGAGACCCAGTACTTC. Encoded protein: CASSDRGLPQETQYF. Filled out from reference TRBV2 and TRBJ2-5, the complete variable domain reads EPEVTQTPSHQVTQMGQEVILRCVPISNHLYFYWYRQILGQKVEFLVSFYNNEISEKSEIFDDQFSVERPDGSNFTLKIRSTKLEDSAMYFCASSDRGLPQETQYFGPGTRLLVL.

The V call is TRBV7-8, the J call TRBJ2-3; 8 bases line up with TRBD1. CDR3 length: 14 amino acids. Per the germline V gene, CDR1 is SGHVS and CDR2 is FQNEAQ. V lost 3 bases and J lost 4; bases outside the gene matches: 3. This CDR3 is CASSLDRVADTQYF. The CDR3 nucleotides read TGTGCCAGCAGCTTGGACAGGGTCGCAGATACGCAGTATTTT.

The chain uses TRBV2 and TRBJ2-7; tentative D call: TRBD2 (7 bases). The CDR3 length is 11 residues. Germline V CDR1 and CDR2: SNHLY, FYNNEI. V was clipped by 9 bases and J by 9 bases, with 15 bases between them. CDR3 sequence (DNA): TGTGCCAGGAGGGGGGGGCTCGGGCAGTACTTC. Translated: CARRGGLGQYF.

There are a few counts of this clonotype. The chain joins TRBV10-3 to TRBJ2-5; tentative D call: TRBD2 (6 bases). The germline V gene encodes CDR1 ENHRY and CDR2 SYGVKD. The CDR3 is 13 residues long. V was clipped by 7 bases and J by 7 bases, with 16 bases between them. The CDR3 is CAITGDPQVTQYF. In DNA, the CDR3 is TGTGCCATCACGGGGGACCCCCAGGTGACCCAGTACTTC.

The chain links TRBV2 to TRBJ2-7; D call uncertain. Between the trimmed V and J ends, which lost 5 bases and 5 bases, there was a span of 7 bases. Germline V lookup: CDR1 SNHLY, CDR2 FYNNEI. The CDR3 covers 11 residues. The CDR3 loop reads CASSNRNEQYF. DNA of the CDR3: TGTGCCAGCAGTAACCGGAACGAGCAGTACTTC.

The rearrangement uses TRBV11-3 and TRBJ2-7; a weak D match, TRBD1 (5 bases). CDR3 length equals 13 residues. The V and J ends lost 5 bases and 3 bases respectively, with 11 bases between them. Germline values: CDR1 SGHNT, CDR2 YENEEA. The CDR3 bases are TGTGCCAGCAGCGCCTTCGACAGCTACGAGCAGTACTTC. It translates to CASSAFDSYEQYF.

CDR3 DNA sequence: TGTGCCATCGGAGGCGGGAGGGCAACAGATACGCAGTATTTT. Encoded protein: CAIGGGRATDTQYF. The rearrangement links TRBV10-3 to TRBJ2-3; 9 bases agree with TRBD2. V shed 8 bases and J 3 bases; nucleotides not matched to a gene: 6. Germline lookup yields CDR1 ENHRY and CDR2 SYGVKD. The length of the CDR3 is 14 residues.

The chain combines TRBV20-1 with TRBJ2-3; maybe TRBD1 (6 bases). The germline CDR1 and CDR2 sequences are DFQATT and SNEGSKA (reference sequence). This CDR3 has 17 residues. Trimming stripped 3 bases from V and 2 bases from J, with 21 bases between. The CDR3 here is CSARSPDRSRYTDTQYF. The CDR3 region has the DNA TGCAGTGCTAGGTCCCCTGACAGGTCGAGGTACACAGATACGCAGTATTTT.

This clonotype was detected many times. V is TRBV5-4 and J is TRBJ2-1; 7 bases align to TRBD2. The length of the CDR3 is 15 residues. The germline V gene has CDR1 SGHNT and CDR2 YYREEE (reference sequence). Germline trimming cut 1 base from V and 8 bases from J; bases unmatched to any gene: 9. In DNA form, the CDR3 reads TGTGCCAGCAGCTTGAACAGCGGGATCGCCCATGAGCAGTTCTTC. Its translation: CASSLNSGIAHEQFF.

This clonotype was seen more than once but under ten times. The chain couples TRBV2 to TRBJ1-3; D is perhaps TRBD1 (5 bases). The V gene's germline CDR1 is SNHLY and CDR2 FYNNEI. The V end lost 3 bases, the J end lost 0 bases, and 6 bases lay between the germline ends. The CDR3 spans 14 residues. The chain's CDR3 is CASSDGGSGNTIYF. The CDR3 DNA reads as TGTGCCAGCAGTGATGGGGGCTCTGGAAACACCATATATTTT. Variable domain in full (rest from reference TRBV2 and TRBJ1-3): EPEVTQTPSHQVTQMGQEVILRCVPISNHLYFYWYRQILGQKVEFLVSFYNNEISEKSEIFDDQFSVERPDGSNFTLKIRSTKLEDSAMYFCASSDGGSGNTIYFGEGSWLTVV.

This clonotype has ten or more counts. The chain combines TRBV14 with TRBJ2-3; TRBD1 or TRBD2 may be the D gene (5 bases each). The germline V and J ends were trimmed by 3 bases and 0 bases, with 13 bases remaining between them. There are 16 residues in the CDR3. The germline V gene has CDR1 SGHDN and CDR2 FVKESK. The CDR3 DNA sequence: TGTGCCAGCAGCCATAACCGGGACGCGAGCACAGATACGCAGTATTTT. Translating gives CASSHNRDASTDTQYF.

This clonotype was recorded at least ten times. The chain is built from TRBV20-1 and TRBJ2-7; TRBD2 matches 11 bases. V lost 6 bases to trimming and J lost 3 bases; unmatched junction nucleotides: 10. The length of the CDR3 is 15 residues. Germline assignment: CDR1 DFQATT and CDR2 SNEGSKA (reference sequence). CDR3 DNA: TGCAGTGCCAAACCGACTAGCGGGATTTTCTACGAGCAGTACTTC. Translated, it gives CSAKPTSGIFYEQYF.

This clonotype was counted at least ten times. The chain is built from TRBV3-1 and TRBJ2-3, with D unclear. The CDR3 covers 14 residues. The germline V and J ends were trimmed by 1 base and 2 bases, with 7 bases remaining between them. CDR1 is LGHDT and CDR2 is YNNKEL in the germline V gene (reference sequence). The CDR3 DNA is TGTGCCAGCAGCCAAGCGTCGAACACAGATACGCAGTATTTT. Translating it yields CASSQASNTDTQYF.

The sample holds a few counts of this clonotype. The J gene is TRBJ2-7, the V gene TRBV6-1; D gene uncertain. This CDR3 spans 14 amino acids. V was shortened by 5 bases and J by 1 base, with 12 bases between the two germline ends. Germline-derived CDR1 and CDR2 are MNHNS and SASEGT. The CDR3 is CASSPKETSYEQYF. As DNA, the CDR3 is TGTGCCAGCAGTCCCAAAGAAACTTCCTACGAGCAGTACTTC.

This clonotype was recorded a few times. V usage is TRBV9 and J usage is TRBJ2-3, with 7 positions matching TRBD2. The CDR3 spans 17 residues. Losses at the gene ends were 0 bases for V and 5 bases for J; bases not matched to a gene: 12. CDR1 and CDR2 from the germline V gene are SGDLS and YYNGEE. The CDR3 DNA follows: TGTGCCAGCAGCGTAGTTCCTAGCGGAGGCGGGGGAGATACGCAGTATTTT. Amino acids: CASSVVPSGGGGDTQYF.

This CDR3 reads CASQPSMNEQYF. In nucleotides, the CDR3 is TGTGCCAGCCAGCCATCGATGAACGAGCAGTACTTC. The chain links TRBV7-9 to TRBJ2-7; D call uncertain. The CDR3 runs to 12 residues. V was clipped by 8 bases and J by 5 bases, with 13 bases between them. Germline V CDR1 and CDR2: SEHNR, FQNEAQ (reference sequence).

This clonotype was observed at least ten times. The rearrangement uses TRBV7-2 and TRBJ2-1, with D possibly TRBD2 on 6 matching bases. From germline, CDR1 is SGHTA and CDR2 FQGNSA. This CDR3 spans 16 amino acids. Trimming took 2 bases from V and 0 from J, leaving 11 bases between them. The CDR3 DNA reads TGTGCCAGCAGCTTATACGGCGGGATCTCCTACAATGAGCAGTTCTTC. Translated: CASSLYGGISYNEQFF. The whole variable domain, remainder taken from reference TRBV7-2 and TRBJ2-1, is GAGVSQSPSNKVTEKGKDVELRCDPISGHTALYWYRQSLGQGLEFLIYFQGNSAPDKSGLPSDRFSAERTGGSVSTLTIQRTQQEDSAVYLCASSLYGGISYNEQFFGPGTRLTVL.

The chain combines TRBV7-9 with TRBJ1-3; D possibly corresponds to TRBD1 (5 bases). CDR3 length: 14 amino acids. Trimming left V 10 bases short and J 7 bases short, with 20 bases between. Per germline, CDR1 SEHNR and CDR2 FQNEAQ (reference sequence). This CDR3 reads CATSYRPSGNTIYF. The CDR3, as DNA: TGTGCCACGTCTTACAGGCCCTCGGGGAACACCATATATTTT.

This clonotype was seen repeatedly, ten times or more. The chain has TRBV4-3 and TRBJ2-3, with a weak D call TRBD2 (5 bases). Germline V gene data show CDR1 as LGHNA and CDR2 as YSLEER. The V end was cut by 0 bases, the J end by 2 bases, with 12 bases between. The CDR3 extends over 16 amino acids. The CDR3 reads CASSQDFRGSTDTQYF. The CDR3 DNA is TGCGCCAGCAGCCAAGATTTTCGGGGATCCACAGATACGCAGTATTTT.

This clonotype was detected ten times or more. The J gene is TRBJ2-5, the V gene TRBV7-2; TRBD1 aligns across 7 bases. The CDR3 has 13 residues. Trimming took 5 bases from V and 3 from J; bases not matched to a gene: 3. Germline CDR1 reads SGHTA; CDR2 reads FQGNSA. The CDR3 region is CASSRDRKETQYF. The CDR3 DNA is TGTGCCAGCAGCAGGGACAGAAAAGAGACCCAGTACTTC.